This entry features one T cell receptor beta chain sequence. Its binding antigen is unknown. No per-base quality is available; no much larger clone lies one base away. These data come from a study of radiotherapy plus CTLA-4 blockade in lung cancer (dated by TCRdb to the late 2010s). At the level of the whole study: Objective responses occurred in approximately 17% of enrolled patients, and just over 30% achieved disease control.

The study tested focal radiation therapy combined with CTLA-4 blockade (ipilimumab) in patients with chemo-refractory metastatic non-small-cell lung cancer. The receptor library was made with the immunoSEQ multiplex PCR assay. Imported from immuneACCESS, the table was reduced by TCRdb to in-frame sequences with V and J called. These copies leave out some clones; in studies compared against another copy, an unresolved V gene accounts for under half, and the cause of the remainder is not known. Present in this sample are some 51,000 clones, roughly 80% of which were seen just once. The ten largest clones add up to 8.5% of the sample. The research as a whole found: The strongest predictors of response were reported to be early dynamic shifts in blood T cell clones along with a rise in serum interferon-beta following radiation. After treatment with radiotherapy and ipilimumab, TCR clones that originated in tumors expanded in peripheral blood.

The CDR3, cysteine through phenylalanine, is 13 amino acids long. Only the CDR3 portion is preserved as DNA: 39 bases, with reading frame beginning at the first base. V is shortened by 3 bases, J by 7 bases, and the region joining them spans 9 bases. CDR1 is given as MNHEY and CDR2 as SMNVEV, both from the germline V gene (reference sequence). This material consisted of peripheral blood, taken from a patient treated with radiotherapy plus ipilimumab. The sequence joins TRBV27 to TRBJ2-2, and possibly TRBD2, on 5 matching bases. The receptor was derived from a human donor with non-small cell lung cancer who had a complete response to radiotherapy plus ipilimumab. The CDR3 loop reads CASSFQDFGELFF. The DNA sequence is as follows: TGTGCCAGCAGTTTCCAGGACTTCGGGGAGCTGTTTTTT.